A single sample gave rise to the 20 T cell receptor beta chains below, sequenced in a study of cytomegalovirus exposure and HLA in healthy donors. The PCR made use of 60 Vbeta and 13 Jbeta primers. This table comes from immunoSEQ multiplex PCR, and its TCRdb copy is limited to in-frame clones, with some not included. The data show 150,000 to 200,000 clones, approximately 80% seen once. Sequencing input: PBMCs. The receptors were gathered from a man between 45 and 60 years old in good health and CMV-seropositive.

This clone has a single count. J is TRBJ1-5 and V is TRBV7-6, with D hard to call. CDR1 and CDR2 (germline): SGHVS, FNYEAQ. Between the trimmed V and J ends, which lost 6 bases and 2 bases, there was a span of 11 bases. The CDR3 is made up of 14 amino acids. In DNA form, the CDR3 reads TGTGCCAGCAGGGAACTAGATGGCAATCAGCCCCAGCATTTT. Translating gives CASRELDGNQPQHF.

This clone has a handful of counts. The gene calls are TRBV5-1 and TRBJ2-3; D gene unclear. Germline assignment: CDR1 SGHRS and CDR2 YFSETQ. Deletions cut 1 base from V and 2 bases from J, with 11 bases between. The CDR3 has 15 residues. CDR3 nucleotide sequence: TGCGCCAGCAGCTTGCAACTGATAAACACAGATACGCAGTATTTT. This sequence encodes CASSLQLINTDTQYF.

In this sample, this clone turned up once. This chain links TRBV29-1 with TRBJ2-3; 10 bases match TRBD2. Germline CDR1 reads SQVTM; CDR2 reads ANQGSEA. There are 13 residues in the CDR3. J was trimmed by 4 bases and V by 5 bases; bases with no gene match: 3. CDR3 sequence: CSVRLAGADTQYF. CDR3 sequence (DNA): TGCAGCGTTCGGCTAGCGGGGGCAGATACGCAGTATTTT.

The genes are TRBV25-1 and TRBJ2-3; 8 nucleotides line up with TRBD1. The CDR3 totals 17 residues. Germline-derived CDR1 and CDR2 are MGHDK and SYGVNS. The V gene end was trimmed by 6 bases and the J gene end by 2 bases; junction bases not matched to a gene: 13. This CDR3 reads CASSPQGAPDTTDTQYF. The CDR3 bases are TGTGCCAGCAGCCCCCAGGGGGCTCCTGATACCACAGATACGCAGTATTTT.

The CDR3 DNA sequence: TGCGCCAGCAGCTTGGGGCCGGGCGGGGGCGGAACGTTTGGCTACACCTTC. Protein: CASSLGPGGGGTFGYTF. The chain carries TRBV5-1 and TRBJ1-2; TRBD1 might be the D (6 bases). From germline, CDR1 is SGHRS and CDR2 YFSETQ. The CDR3 loop spans 17 amino acids. V lost 0 bases and J lost 7, with 22 bases in between.

J is TRBJ2-2 and V is TRBV2; D ambiguous. This CDR3 region has 14 residues. Trimming stripped 7 bases from V and 2 bases from J, with 11 bases between. Per the germline V gene, CDR1 is SNHLY and CDR2 is FYNNEI. CDR3: CASIRGSNTGELFF. CDR3 DNA: TGTGCCAGCATTAGAGGTAGCAACACCGGGGAGCTGTTTTTT. The full variable domain, completed using reference TRBV2 and TRBJ2-2, is EPEVTQTPSHQVTQMGQEVILRCVPISNHLYFYWYRQILGQKVEFLVSFYNNEISEKSEIFDDQFSVERPDGSNFTLKIRSTKLEDSAMYFCASIRGSNTGELFFGEGSRLTVL.

The V and J genes are TRBV5-5 and TRBJ1-2; tentatively, D is TRBD1 (5 bases). The V gene's germline CDR1 is SGHKS and CDR2 YYEKEE (reference sequence). Trimming removed 0 bases at V and 4 bases at J, with 13 bases between. The CDR3 covers 15 residues. The CDR3 loop is CASSLAGQGGYGYTF. CDR3 nucleotides: TGTGCCAGCAGCTTGGCGGGGCAGGGAGGCTATGGCTACACCTTC. The full variable domain, with the rest looked up from reference TRBV5-5 and TRBJ1-2, is DAGVTQSPTHLIKTRGQQVTLRCSPISGHKSVSWYQQVLGQGPQFIFQYYEKEERGRGNFPDRFSARQFPNYSSELNVNALLLGDSALYLCASSLAGQGGYGYTFGSGTRLTVV.

This clone was seen just once. This chain joins TRBV7-9 and TRBJ2-3; 11 bases map to TRBD2. With V trimmed by 5 bases and J by 1 base, 8 bases remained unmatched. This CDR3 has 17 residues. Germline assignment: CDR1 SEHNR and CDR2 FQNEAQ (reference sequence). The CDR3 DNA is TGTGCCAGCAGCCTCCCGGGACTAGCGGTACGCACAGATACGCAGTATTTT. Encoded protein: CASSLPGLAVRTDTQYF.

V is TRBV7-2 and J is TRBJ2-7; 10 nucleotides agree with TRBD2. This CDR3 contains 14 residues. Germline V gene data show CDR1 as SGHTA and CDR2 as FQGNSA. The trim removed 7 bases at V and 3 bases at J, leaving 6 bases unmatched. The CDR3 region has the DNA TGTGCCAGCACCTCAAGCGGGGGGGGCTACGAGCAGTACTTC. It encodes CASTSSGGGYEQYF.

The J gene is TRBJ2-4, the V gene TRBV25-1, with 8 nucleotides matching TRBD2. The trim removed 10 bases at V and 4 bases at J, leaving 6 bases unmatched. The CDR3 sequence is 13 residues long. Germline loops: CDR1 MGHDK, CDR2 SYGVNS. CDR3 nucleotides: TGTGCCACCGGGGGGGCCGGGAAAAACATTCAGTACTTC. It is translated as CATGGAGKNIQYF.

The gene calls are TRBV4-3 and TRBJ1-1; D remains ambiguous. CDR3 length: 18 residues. Germline CDR1 reads LGHNA; CDR2 reads YSLEER. Trimming pared 1 base from V and 2 bases from J, leaving 20 bases between. Here the CDR3 DNA reads TGCGCCAGCAGCCAAGCCCGCTTGAGAGGAGCCCCCAACACTGAAGCTTTCTTT. It is translated as CASSQARLRGAPNTEAFF.

The chain is built from TRBV2 and TRBJ2-5; 13 bases map to TRBD2. The CDR3 sequence is 17 residues long. From germline, CDR1 is SNHLY and CDR2 FYNNEI. V gave up 8 bases and J gave up 9 bases; unmatched junction bases: 18. This CDR3 reads CASEPIQGLAGQPAQYF. CDR3 coding DNA: TGTGCCAGCGAGCCAATTCAGGGACTAGCGGGGCAACCGGCCCAGTACTTC. Complete variable domain (other parts from reference TRBV2 and TRBJ2-5): EPEVTQTPSHQVTQMGQEVILRCVPISNHLYFYWYRQILGQKVEFLVSFYNNEISEKSEIFDDQFSVERPDGSNFTLKIRSTKLEDSAMYFCASEPIQGLAGQPAQYFGPGTRLLVL.

In this sample, this clone turned up a few times. The rearrangement links TRBV4-1 to TRBJ1-1; TRBD1 might be the D (5 bases). Deletions cut 0 bases from V and 3 bases from J, with 23 bases between. The CDR3 totals 19 residues. Germline V gives CDR1 MGHRA, CDR2 YSYEKL. CDR3 coding DNA: TGCGCCAGCAGCCAAGAAAGTCGGGGGATGACAGCGTCGGACACTGAAGCTTTCTTT. It is translated as CASSQESRGMTASDTEAFF.

The rearrangement uses TRBV29-1 and TRBJ1-2; D perhaps matches TRBD1 (5 bases). The germline CDR1 and CDR2 sequences are SQVTM and ANQGSEA. The CDR3 length is 13 residues. V shed 4 bases and J shed 0 bases, with 9 bases lying between them. As DNA, the CDR3 is TGCAGCGTTGCCCAGGGAACTAACTATGGCTACACCTTC. This codes for CSVAQGTNYGYTF. The variable domain in full, completed from reference TRBV29-1 and TRBJ1-2, reads SAVISQKPSRDICQRGTSLTIQCQVDSQVTMMFWYRQQPGQSLTLIATANQGSEATYESGFVIDKFPISRPNLTFSTLTVSNMSPEDSSIYLCSVAQGTNYGYTFGSGTRLTVV.

This CDR3 reads CASSFLTGSYEQYF. Written as DNA, the CDR3 is TGTGCCAGCAGTTTTCTGACAGGGAGCTACGAGCAGTACTTC. The chain recombines TRBV28 with TRBJ2-7; TRBD1 aligns across 7 bases. Germline V CDR1 and CDR2: MDHEN, SYDVKM. With 3 bases clipped from V and 3 bases from J, the junction kept 5 bases outside the gene matches. This CDR3 spans 14 amino acids.

The CDR3: CASKQAATNEKLFF. The CDR3, as DNA: TGTGCCAGCAAGCAGGCTGCAACTAATGAAAAACTGTTTTTT. The chain carries TRBV6-1 and TRBJ1-4; no clear D gene. This CDR3 has 14 residues. Germline V CDR1 and CDR2: MNHNS, SASEGT. Trimming left V 7 bases short and J 0 bases short, with 9 bases between.

V gene TRBV5-1 combines with J gene TRBJ2-5, with TRBD2 matching over 15 bases. This CDR3 has 18 residues. From germline, CDR1 is SGHRS and CDR2 YFSETQ. V lost 2 bases and J lost 4; bases outside the gene matches: 9. The CDR3 here is CASSFGLAGGPSLETQYF. Here the CDR3 DNA reads TGCGCCAGCAGCTTCGGACTAGCGGGGGGGCCGTCATTAGAGACCCAGTACTTC. Supplemented by reference TRBV5-1 and TRBJ2-5, the full variable domain reads KAGVTQTPRYLIKTRGQQVTLSCSPISGHRSVSWYQQTPGQGLQFLFEYFSETQRNKGNFPGRFSGRQFSNSRSEMNVSTLELGDSALYLCASSFGLAGGPSLETQYFGPGTRLLVL.

This chain links TRBV30 with TRBJ1-3; the D is unclear. In germline, CDR1 is GTSNPN, CDR2 SVGIG (reference sequence). The germline V and J ends were trimmed by 3 bases and 0 bases, with 6 bases remaining between them. This CDR3 is built from 13 residues. CDR3 amino acids: CAWSGSSGNTIYF. CDR3 nucleotide sequence: TGTGCCTGGAGCGGGAGCTCTGGAAACACCATATATTTT.

The V call is TRBV5-6, the J call TRBJ2-1; TRBD2 matches at 8 bases. V shed 4 bases, J shed 0 bases, and the junction held 6 bases outside the gene matches. Germline CDR1 and CDR2: SGHDT and YYEEEE. The CDR3 contains 16 residues. CDR3 DNA sequence: TGTGCCAGCAGCCGCGGGGGGTCCTTCTCCTACAATGAGCAGTTCTTC. Its translation is CASSRGGSFSYNEQFF.

This rearrangement joins TRBV21-1 to TRBJ1-4; the table's D gene call, TRBD1, was not cross checked with the DNA. TRBV21-1 is a known pseudogene. The CDR3 totals 18 residues. The CDR3 here is CASKSLPQDPSTNEKLFF. For the CDR3, the DNA is TGTGCCAGCAAGAGTCTACCACAGGACCCCTCAACTAATGAAAAACTGTTTTTT.